One T cell receptor (beta chain) is described in this entry. Original processing notes: The assay estimated nucleated cells by amplifying reference gene primers. Sequencing used immunoSEQ multiplex PCR; TCRdb keeps in-frame clones, though not all of them. The DNA gave D and trimming, while V, J and clone size come from that table. Of about 100,000 clones listed, 65% to 90% are singletons. The sample originates from a study of blood T cell repertoires in COVID-19. Study information: Some COVID-19 samples were acute and others convalescent; all came from the United States, Italy and Spain. T cells, B-cell-depleted T cells, or PBMCs supplied cDNA or gDNA.

This CDR3 is built from 13 residues. The V segment lost 9 bases and the J segment 10 bases; nucleotides outside the gene matches: 9. The germline V gene encodes CDR1 SNHLY and CDR2 FYNNEI. Sequences were obtained from peripheral blood. This receptor was taken from an elderly man with active or convalescent COVID-19. The chain combines TRBV2 with TRBJ2-1; 10 bases line up with TRBD2. The DNA of the CDR3 is TGTGCCAGGTCGTCTAGCGGGAGTATGGAGCAGTTCTTC. It codes for CARSSSGSMEQFF.